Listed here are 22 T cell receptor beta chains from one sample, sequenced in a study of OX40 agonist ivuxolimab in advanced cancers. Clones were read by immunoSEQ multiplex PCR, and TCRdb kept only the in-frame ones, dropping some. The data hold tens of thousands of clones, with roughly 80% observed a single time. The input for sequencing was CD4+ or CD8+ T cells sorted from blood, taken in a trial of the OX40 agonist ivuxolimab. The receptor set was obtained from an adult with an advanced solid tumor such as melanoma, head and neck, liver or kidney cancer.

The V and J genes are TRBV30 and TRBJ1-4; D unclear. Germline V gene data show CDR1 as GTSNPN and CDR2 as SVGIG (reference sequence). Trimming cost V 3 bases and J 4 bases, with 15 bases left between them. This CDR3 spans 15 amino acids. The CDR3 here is CAWSSFLRSNEKLFF. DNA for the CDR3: TGTGCCTGGAGCTCCTTCCTGAGGAGTAATGAAAAACTGTTTTTT.

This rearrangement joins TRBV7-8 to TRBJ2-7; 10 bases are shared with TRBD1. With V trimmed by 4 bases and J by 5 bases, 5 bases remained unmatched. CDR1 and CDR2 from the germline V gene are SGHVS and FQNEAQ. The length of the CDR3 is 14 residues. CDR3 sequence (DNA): TGTGCCAGCAGCTCCGGGACAGGGGCCCACGAGCAGTACTTC. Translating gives CASSSGTGAHEQYF.

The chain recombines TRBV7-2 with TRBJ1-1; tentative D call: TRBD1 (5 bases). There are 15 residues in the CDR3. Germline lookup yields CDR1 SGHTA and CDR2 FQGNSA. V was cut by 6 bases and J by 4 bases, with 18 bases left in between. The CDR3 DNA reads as TGTGCCAGCAGGTTTCGTATCGACAGTCGCACTGAAGCTTTCTTT. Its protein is CASRFRIDSRTEAFF.

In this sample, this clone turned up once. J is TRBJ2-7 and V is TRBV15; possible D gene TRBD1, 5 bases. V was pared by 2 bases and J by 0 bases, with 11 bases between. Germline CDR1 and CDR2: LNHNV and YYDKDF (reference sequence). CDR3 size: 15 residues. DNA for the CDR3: TGTGCCACCAGCAGACCCCCGACAGTCTCCTACGAGCAGTACTTC. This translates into CATSRPPTVSYEQYF.

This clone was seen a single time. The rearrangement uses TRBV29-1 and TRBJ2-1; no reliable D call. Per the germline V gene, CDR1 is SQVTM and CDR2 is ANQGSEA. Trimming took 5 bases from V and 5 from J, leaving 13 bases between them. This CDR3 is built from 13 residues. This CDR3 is CSVSDLADNEQFF. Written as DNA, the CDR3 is TGCAGCGTTTCGGACCTGGCAGACAATGAGCAGTTCTTC.

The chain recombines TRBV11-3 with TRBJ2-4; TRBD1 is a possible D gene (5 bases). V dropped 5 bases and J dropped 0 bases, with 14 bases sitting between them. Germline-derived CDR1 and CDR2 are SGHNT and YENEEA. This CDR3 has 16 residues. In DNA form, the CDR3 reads TGTGCCAGCAGCCAAGGGGTGGTTCTAGCCAAAAACATTCAGTACTTC. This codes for CASSQGVVLAKNIQYF. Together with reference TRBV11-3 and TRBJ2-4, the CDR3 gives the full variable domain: EAGVVQSPRYKIIEKKQPVAFWCNPISGHNTLYWYLQNLGQGPELLIRYENEEAVDDSQLPKDRFSAERLKGVDSTLKIQPAELGDSAVYLCASSQGVVLAKNIQYFGAGTRLSVL.

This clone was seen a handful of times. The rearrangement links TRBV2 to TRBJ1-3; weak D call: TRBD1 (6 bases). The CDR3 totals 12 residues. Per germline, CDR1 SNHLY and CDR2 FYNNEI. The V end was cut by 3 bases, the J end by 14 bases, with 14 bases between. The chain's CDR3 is CASSERDTILYF. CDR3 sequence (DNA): TGTGCCAGCAGTGAGAGGGACACCATACTATATTTT. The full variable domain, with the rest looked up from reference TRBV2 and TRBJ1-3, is EPEVTQTPSHQVTQMGQEVILRCVPISNHLYFYWYRQILGQKVEFLVSFYNNEISEKSEIFDDQFSVERPDGSNFTLKIRSTKLEDSAMYFCASSERDTILYFGEGSWLTVV.

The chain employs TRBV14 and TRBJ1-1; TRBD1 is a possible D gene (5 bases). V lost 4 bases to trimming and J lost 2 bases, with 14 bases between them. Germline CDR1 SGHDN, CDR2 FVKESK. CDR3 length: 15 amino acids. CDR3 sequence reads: CASSLKGRINTEAFF. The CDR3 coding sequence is TGTGCCAGCAGCCTTAAGGGACGGATTAACACTGAAGCTTTCTTT. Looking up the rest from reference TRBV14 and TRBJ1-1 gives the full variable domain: EAGVTQFPSHSVIEKGQTVTLRCDPISGHDNLYWYRRVMGKEIKFLLHFVKESKQDESGMPNNRFLAERTGGTYSTLKVQPAELEDSGVYFCASSLKGRINTEAFFGQGTRLTVV.

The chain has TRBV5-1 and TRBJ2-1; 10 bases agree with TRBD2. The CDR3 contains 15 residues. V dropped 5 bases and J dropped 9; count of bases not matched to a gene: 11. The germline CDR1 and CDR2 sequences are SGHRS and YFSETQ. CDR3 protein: CASRFLAGEGGEQFF. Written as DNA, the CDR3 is TGCGCCAGCAGATTCCTAGCGGGAGAGGGGGGTGAGCAGTTCTTC. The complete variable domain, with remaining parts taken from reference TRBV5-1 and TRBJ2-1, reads KAGVTQTPRYLIKTRGQQVTLSCSPISGHRSVSWYQQTPGQGLQFLFEYFSETQRNKGNFPGRFSGRQFSNSRSEMNVSTLELGDSALYLCASRFLAGEGGEQFFGPGTRLTVL.

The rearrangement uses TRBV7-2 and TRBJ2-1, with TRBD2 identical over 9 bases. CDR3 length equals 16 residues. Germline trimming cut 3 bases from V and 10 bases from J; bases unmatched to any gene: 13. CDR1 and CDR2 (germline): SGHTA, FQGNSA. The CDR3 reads CASSLHGASGIWEQFF. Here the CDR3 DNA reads TGTGCCAGCAGCTTGCACGGGGCTAGCGGGATATGGGAGCAGTTCTTC.

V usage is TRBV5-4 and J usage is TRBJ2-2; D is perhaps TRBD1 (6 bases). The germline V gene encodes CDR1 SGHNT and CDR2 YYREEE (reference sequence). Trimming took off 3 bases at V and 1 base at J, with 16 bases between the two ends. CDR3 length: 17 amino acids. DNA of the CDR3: TGTGCCAGCAGCTCGGGCTTACAGGGCCTGAACACCGGGGAGCTGTTTTTT. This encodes CASSSGLQGLNTGELFF.

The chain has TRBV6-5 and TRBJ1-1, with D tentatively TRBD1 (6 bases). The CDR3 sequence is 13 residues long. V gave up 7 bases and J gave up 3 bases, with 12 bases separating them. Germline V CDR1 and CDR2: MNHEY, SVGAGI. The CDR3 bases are TGTGCCAGCAACCAACAGGGCCACACTGAAGCTTTCTTT. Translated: CASNQQGHTEAFF.

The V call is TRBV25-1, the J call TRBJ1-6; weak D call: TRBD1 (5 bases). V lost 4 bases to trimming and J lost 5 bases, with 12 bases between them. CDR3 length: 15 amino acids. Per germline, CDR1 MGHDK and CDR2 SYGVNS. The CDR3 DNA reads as TGTGCCAGCAGTGCCCCGGGACTGGATAATTCACCCCTCCACTTT. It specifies CASSAPGLDNSPLHF.

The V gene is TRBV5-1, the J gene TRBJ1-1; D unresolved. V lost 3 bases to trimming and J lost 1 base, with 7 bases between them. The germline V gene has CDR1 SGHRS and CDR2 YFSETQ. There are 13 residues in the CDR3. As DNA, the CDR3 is TGCGCCAGCAGCTCCCAGCCGAACACTGAAGCTTTCTTT. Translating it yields CASSSQPNTEAFF.

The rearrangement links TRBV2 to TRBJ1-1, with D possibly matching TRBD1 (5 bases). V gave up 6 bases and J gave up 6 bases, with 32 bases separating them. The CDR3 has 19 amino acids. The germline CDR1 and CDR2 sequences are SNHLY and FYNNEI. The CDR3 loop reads CASSILRANSGRLGAEAFF. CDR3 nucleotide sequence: TGTGCCAGCAGCATCCTAAGGGCAAATTCGGGGCGGCTGGGCGCTGAAGCTTTCTTT.

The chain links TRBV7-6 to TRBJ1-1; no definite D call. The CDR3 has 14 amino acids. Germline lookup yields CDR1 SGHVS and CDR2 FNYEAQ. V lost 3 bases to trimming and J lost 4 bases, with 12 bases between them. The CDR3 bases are TGTGCCAGCAGCTTTCAACCAGTCGGCACTGAAGCTTTCTTT. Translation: CASSFQPVGTEAFF. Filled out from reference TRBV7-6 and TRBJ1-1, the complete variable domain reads GAGVSQSPRYKVTKRGQDVALRCDPISGHVSLYWYRQALGQGPEFLTYFNYEAQQDKSGLPNDRFSAERPEGSISTLTIQRTEQRDSAMYRCASSFQPVGTEAFFGQGTRLTVV.

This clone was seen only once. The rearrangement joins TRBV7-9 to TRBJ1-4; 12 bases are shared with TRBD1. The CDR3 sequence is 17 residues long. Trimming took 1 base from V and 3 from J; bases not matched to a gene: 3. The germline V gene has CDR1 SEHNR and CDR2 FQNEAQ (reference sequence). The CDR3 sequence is CASSLGDRGQSNEKLFF. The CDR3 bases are TGTGCCAGCAGCTTAGGGGACAGGGGGCAGTCTAATGAAAAACTGTTTTTT.

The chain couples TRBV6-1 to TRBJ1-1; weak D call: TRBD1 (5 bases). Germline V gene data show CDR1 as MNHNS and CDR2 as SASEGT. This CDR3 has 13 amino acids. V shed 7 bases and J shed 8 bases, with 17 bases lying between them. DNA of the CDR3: TGTGCCAGCACCCGCCCGGGGGACGGCGAAGCTTTCTTT. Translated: CASTRPGDGEAFF.

This chain's CDR3 is CASSITRAISTDTQYF. CDR3 nucleotides: TGTGCCAGTAGTATTACCAGGGCGATTAGCACAGATACGCAGTATTTT. The V call is TRBV19, the J call TRBJ2-3, with a weak D call TRBD1 (5 bases). V gave up 3 bases and J gave up 0 bases, with 13 bases separating them. The germline V gene encodes CDR1 LNHDA and CDR2 SQIVND (reference sequence). The CDR3 has 16 amino acids. Full variable domain (missing parts from reference TRBV19 and TRBJ2-3): DGGITQSPKYLFRKEGQNVTLSCEQNLNHDAMYWYRQDPGQGLRLIYYSQIVNDFQKGDIAEGYSVSREKKESFPLTVTSAQKNPTAFYLCASSITRAISTDTQYFGPGTRLTVL.

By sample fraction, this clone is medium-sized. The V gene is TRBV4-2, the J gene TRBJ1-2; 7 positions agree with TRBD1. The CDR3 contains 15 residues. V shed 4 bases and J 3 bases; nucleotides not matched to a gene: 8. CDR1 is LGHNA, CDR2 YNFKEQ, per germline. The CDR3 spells CASSLSDRADYGYTF. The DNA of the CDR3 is TGTGCCAGCAGCCTTTCCGACAGGGCGGACTATGGCTACACCTTC.

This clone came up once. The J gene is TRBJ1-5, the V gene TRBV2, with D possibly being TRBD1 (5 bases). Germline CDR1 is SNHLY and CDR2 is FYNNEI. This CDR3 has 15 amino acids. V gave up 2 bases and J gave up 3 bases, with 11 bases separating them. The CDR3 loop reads CASSELGTLNQPQHF. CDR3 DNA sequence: TGTGCCAGCAGTGAACTGGGGACGCTCAATCAGCCCCAGCATTTT.

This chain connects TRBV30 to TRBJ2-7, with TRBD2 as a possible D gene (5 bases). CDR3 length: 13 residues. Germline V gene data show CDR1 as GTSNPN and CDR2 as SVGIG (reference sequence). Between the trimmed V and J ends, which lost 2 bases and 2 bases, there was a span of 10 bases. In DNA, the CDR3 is TGTGCCTGGAGTAGAGGGCTGACCTACGAGCAGTACTTC. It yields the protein CAWSRGLTYEQYF.